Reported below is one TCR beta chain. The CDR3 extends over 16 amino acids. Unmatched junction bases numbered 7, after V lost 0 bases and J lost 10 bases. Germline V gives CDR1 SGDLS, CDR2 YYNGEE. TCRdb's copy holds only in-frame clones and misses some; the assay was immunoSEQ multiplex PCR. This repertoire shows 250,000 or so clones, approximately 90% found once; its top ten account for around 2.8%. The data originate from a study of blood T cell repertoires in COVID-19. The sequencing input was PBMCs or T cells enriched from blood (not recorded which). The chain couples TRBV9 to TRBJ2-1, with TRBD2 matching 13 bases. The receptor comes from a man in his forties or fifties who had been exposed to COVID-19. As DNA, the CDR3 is TGTGCCAGCAGCGTAGAACTAGCGGGAGGGACCGGCGAGCAGTTCTTC. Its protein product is CASSVELAGGTGEQFF.